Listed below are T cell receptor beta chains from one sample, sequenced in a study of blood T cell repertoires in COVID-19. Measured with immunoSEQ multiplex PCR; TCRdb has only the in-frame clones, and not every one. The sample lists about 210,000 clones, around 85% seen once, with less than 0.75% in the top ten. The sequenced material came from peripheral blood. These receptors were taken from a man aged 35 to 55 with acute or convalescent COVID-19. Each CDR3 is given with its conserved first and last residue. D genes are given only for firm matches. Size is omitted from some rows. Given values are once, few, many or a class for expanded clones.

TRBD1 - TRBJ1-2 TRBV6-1 CASSAPGTGGGYGYGYTF TGTGCCAGCAGTGCCCCCGGGACAGGTGGTGGGTATGGCTATGGCTACACCTTC
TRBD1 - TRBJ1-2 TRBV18 CASSPRRDSSYGYTF TGTGCCAGCTCACCACGCCGGGACAGTTCATATGGCTACACCTTC
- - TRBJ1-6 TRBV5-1 CASSLLGGQGSPLHF TGCGCCAGCAGCTTGCTCGGGGGGCAGGGATCACCCCTCCACTTT
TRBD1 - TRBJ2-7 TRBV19 CASGRQGPPYEQYF TGTGCCAGTGGTAGACAGGGGCCCCCCTACGAGCAGTACTTC
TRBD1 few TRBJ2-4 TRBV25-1 CASSERAGGPPHSNIQYF TGTGCCAGCAGTGAACGGGCAGGGGGCCCCCCCCACTCCAACATTCAGTACTTC
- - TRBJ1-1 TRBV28 CAGGNTGHTEAFF TGTGCCGGGGGCAACACGGGTCACACTGAAGCTTTCTTT
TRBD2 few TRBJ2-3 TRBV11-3 CASSSTSGVFTDTQYF TGTGCCAGCAGCTCGACTAGCGGGGTTTTCACAGATACGCAGTATTTT
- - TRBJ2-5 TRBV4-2 CASSQLDRGSTPSQETQYF TGTGCCAGCAGCCAACTCGACCGGGGGTCGACACCATCACAAGAGACCCAGTACTTC
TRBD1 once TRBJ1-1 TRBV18 CASSPRLGTAEAFF TGTGCCAGCTCACCCAGACTCGGGACAGCTGAAGCTTTCTTT
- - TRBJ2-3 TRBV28 CASSPGGQTDTQYF TGTGCCAGCAGTCCCGGTGGACAGACAGATACGCAGTATTTT
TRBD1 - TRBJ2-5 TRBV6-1 CASSGDRGYVDQETQYF TGTGCCAGCAGTGGGGACAGGGGATATGTGGACCAAGAGACCCAGTACTTC
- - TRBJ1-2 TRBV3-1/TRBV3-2 CASSQGGSFVGYTF TGTGCCAGCAGCCAAGGGGGCTCGTTCGTTGGCTACACCTTC
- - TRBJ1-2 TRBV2 CASRREGGYTF TGTGCCAGCAGGCGGGAGGGAGGCTACACCTTC
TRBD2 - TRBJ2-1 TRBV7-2 CASSLGTAGGRYNEQFF TGTGCCAGCAGCTTGGGGACCGCGGGGGGGCGGTACAATGAGCAGTTCTTC
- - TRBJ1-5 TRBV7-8 CASSRDIHSNQPQHF TGTGCCAGCAGCAGGGACATTCATAGCAATCAGCCCCAGCATTTT
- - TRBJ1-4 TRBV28 CASSWGRARTQKLFF TGTGCCAGCAGCTGGGGGAGGGCCCGTACCCAAAAACTGTTTTTT
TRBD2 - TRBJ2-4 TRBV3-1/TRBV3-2 CASSPRGENIQYF TGTGCCAGCAGCCCGCGGGGGGAAAACATTCAGTACTTC
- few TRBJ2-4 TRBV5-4 CASSLRGGLAKNIQYF TGTGCCAGCAGCTTGCGAGGGGGTCTTGCCAAAAACATTCAGTACTTC
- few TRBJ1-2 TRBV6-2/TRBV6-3 CASSYSGQGNGYTF TGTGCCAGCAGTTACTCTGGGCAGGGTAATGGCTACACCTTC
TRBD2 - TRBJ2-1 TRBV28 CASSLAGLEQFF TGTGCCAGCAGCTTAGCGGGACTAGAGCAGTTCTTC
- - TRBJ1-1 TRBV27 CASRLQGNTEAFF TGTGCCAGCAGGCTACAGGGAAACACTGAAGCTTTCTTT
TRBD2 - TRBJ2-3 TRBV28 CASSLYSGRGTDTQYF TGTGCCAGCAGTTTATATAGCGGGAGGGGCACAGATACGCAGTATTTT
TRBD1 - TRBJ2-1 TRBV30 CAWSAAMKGGPNEQFF TGTGCCTGGAGTGCAGCAATGAAAGGGGGCCCGAATGAGCAGTTCTTC
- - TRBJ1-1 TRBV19 CASSPGHYTEAFF TGTGCCAGTAGCCCGGGACACTACACTGAAGCTTTCTTT
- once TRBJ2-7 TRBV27 CASSFSSGTHTYEQYF TGTGCCAGCAGTTTTTCTTCCGGGACTCACACCTACGAGCAGTACTTC
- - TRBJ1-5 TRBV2 CASSEGGYSNQPQHF TGTGCCAGCAGTGAGGGGGGGTATAGCAATCAGCCCCAGCATTTT
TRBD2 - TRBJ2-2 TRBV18 CASSPRLARTGELFF TGTGCCAGCTCACCCAGACTAGCCAGGACCGGGGAGCTGTTTTTT
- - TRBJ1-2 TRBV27 CASSPGAYGYTF TGTGCCAGCAGTCCAGGGGCCTATGGCTACACCTTC
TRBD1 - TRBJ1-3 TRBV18 CASSPGTGPGNTIYF TGTGCCAGCTCACCTGGGACAGGGCCTGGAAACACCATATATTTT
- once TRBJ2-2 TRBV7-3 CASSLTAVANTGELFF TGTGCCAGCAGCTTAACGGCTGTTGCGAACACCGGGGAGCTGTTTTTT
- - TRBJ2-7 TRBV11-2 CASSLGGGRNEQYF TGTGCCAGCAGCTTAGGAGGCGGAAGGAACGAGCAGTACTTC
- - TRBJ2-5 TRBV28 CASTDGVQETQYF TGTGCCAGCACCGACGGGGTCCAAGAGACCCAGTACTTC
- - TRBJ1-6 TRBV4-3 CASSQVHKSLNSPLHF TGCGCCAGCAGCCAAGTGCATAAGAGTTTGAATTCACCCCTCCACTTT
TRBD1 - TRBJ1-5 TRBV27 CASSRGQGNQPQHF TGTGCCAGCAGTCGAGGACAGGGGAATCAGCCCCAGCATTTT
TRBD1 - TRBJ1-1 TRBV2 CASRTPDRHNTEAFF TGTGCCAGCAGAACTCCGGACAGGCATAACACTGAAGCTTTCTTT
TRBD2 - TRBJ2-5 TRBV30 CAWNSAGGPAETQYF TGTGCCTGGAATTCAGCGGGAGGGCCGGCAGAGACCCAGTACTTC
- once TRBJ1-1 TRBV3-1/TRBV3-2 CASSPFRTGSEAFF TGTGCCAGCAGCCCATTCCGGACGGGGAGCGAAGCTTTCTTT
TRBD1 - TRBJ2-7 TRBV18 CASSGQGANGLDEQYF TGTGCCAGCTCAGGACAGGGGGCGAATGGATTGGACGAGCAGTACTTC
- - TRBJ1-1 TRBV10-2 CASSDPGVAFF TGCGCCAGCAGTGATCCAGGGGTCGCTTTCTTT
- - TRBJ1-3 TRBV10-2 CASRGPRGNTIYF TGCGCCAGCAGAGGCCCCCGGGGGAACACCATATATTTT
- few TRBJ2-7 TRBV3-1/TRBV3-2 CASTSDITYEQYF TGTGCCAGCACCTCGGACATTACCTACGAGCAGTACTTC
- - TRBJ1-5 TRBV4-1 CASSLRSNQPQHF TGCGCCAGCAGCCTGAGGAGCAATCAGCCCCAGCATTTT
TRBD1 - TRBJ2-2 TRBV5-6 CASSRTGGGTGELFF TGTGCCAGCAGCCGGACAGGGGGAGGGACCGGGGAGCTGTTTTTT
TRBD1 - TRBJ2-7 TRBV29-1 CSGGQGAPYEQYF TGCAGCGGCGGACAGGGGGCCCCTTACGAGCAGTACTTC
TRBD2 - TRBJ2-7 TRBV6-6 CASRSGTSGTYEQYF TGTGCCAGCAGATCCGGGACTAGCGGAACCTACGAGCAGTACTTC
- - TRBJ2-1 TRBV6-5 CASRGTFYHNEQFF TGTGCCAGCCGCGGGACCTTTTACCACAATGAGCAGTTCTTC
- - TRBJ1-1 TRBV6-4 CASSDSGDKGEPFF TGTGCCAGCAGTGACTCTGGCGACAAGGGGGAGCCTTTCTTT
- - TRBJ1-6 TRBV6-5 CASNSGTLNSPLHF TGTGCCAGCAACTCCGGGACATTAAATTCACCCCTCCACTTT
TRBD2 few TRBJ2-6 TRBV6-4 CASGTSVSGANVLTF TGTGCCAGCGGGACTAGCGTCTCTGGGGCCAACGTCCTGACTTTC
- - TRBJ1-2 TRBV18 CASSPLEGRYGYTF TGTGCCAGCTCACCACTGGAGGGCCGCTATGGCTACACCTTC
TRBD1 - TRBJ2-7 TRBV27 CASSPTPGTDRYEQYF TGTGCCAGCAGTCCTACCCCGGGGACAGACCGCTACGAGCAGTACTTC
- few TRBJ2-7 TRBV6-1 CASSESRGRGEQYF TGTGCCAGCAGTGAATCAAGGGGAAGGGGCGAGCAGTACTTC
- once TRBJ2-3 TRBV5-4 CASSPRTVTDTQYF TGTGCCAGCAGCCCCAGGACAGTTACAGATACGCAGTATTTT
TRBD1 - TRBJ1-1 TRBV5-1 CASSLADRDGTEAFF TGCGCCAGCAGCTTGGCCGACAGGGATGGTACTGAAGCTTTCTTT
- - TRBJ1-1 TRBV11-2 CASSSQGTEAFF TGTGCCAGCAGCTCCCAGGGGACTGAAGCTTTCTTT
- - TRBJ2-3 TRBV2 CASSPMTGTDTQYF TGTGCCAGCAGCCCTATGACAGGCACAGATACGCAGTATTTT
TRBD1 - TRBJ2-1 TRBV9 CASSGWTGSSYNEQFF TGTGCCAGCAGCGGTTGGACAGGGAGCTCCTACAATGAGCAGTTCTTC
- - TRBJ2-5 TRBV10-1 CASSSGKGYQETQYF TGCGCCAGCAGCTCAGGGAAGGGGTACCAAGAGACCCAGTACTTC
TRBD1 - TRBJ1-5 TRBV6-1 CASSVDRAPYSNQPQHF TGTGCCAGCAGTGTTGACAGGGCCCCTTATAGCAATCAGCCCCAGCATTTT
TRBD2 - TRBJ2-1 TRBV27 CASSLAGVSYNEQFF TGTGCCAGCAGTTTAGCGGGGGTATCCTACAATGAGCAGTTCTTC